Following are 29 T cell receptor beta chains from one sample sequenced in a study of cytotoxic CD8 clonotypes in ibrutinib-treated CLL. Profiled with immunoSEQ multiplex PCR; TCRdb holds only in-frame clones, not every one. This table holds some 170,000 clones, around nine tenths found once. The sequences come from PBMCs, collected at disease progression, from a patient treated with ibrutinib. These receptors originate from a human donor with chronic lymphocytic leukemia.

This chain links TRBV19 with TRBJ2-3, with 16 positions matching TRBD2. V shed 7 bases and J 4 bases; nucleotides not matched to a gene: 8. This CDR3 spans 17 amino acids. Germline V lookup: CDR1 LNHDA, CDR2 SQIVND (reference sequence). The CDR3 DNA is TGTGCCAGTAACCCGGGACTAGCGGGAGGGCCCTCAGATACGCAGTATTTT. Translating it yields CASNPGLAGGPSDTQYF.

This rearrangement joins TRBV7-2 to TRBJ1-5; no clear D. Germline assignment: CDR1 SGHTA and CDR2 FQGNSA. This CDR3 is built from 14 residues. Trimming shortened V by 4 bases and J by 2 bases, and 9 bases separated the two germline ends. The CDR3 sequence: CASSSTLGNQPQHF. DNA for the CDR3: TGTGCCAGCAGCTCGACCTTGGGCAATCAGCCCCAGCATTTT.

CDR3 in amino acids: CASSPPDRDTEAFF. For the CDR3, the DNA is TGTGCCAGCAGTCCACCCGACAGGGACACTGAAGCTTTCTTT. The V and J genes are TRBV28 and TRBJ1-1, with 7 bases fitting TRBD1. Trimming took 5 bases from V and 3 from J; bases not matched to a gene: 6. This CDR3 is built from 14 residues. Germline loops: CDR1 MDHEN, CDR2 SYDVKM. Drawing the rest from reference TRBV28 and TRBJ1-1, the complete variable domain is DVKVTQSSRYLVKRTGEKVFLECVQDMDHENMFWYRQDPGLGLRLIYFSYDVKMKEKGDIPEGYSVSREKKERFSLILESASTNQTSMYLCASSPPDRDTEAFFGQGTRLTVV.

The CDR3 region has the DNA TGTGCCAGCAGCACAGGGACTAGCACGTACAATGAGCAGTTCTTC. Translating gives CASSTGTSTYNEQFF. This rearrangement joins TRBV5-6 to TRBJ2-1, with TRBD2 matching over 9 bases. J was trimmed by 4 bases and V by 4 bases; bases with no gene match: 6. The CDR3 runs 15 residues. Germline V gene lookup returns CDR1 SGHDT and CDR2 YYEEEE.

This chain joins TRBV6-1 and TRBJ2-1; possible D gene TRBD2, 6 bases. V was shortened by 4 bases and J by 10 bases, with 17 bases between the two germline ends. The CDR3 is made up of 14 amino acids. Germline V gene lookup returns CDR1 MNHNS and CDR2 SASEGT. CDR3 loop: CASSGRDGPGEQFF. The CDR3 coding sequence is TGTGCCAGCAGTGGGAGGGACGGCCCTGGGGAGCAGTTCTTC.

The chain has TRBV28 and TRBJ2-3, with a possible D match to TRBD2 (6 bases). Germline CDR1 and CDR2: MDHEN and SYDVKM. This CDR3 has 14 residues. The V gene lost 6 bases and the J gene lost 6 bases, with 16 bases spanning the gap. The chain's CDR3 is CASSLGLGGDTQYF. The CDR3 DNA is TGTGCCAGCAGCCTGGGACTCGGCGGGGATACGCAGTATTTT.

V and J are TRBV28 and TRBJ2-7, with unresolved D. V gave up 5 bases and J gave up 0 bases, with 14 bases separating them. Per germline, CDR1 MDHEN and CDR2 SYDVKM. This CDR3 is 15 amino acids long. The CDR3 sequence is CASSPPVGRSYEQYF. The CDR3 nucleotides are TGTGCCAGCAGTCCGCCCGTGGGCCGCTCCTACGAGCAGTACTTC.

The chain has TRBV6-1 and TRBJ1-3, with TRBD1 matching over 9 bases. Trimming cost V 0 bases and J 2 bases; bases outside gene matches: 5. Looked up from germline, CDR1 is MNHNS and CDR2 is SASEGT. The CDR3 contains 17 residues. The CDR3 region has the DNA TGTGCCAGCAGTGAAGCGCTTTGGACAGGGGCTGGAAACACCATATATTTT. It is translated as CASSEALWTGAGNTIYF.

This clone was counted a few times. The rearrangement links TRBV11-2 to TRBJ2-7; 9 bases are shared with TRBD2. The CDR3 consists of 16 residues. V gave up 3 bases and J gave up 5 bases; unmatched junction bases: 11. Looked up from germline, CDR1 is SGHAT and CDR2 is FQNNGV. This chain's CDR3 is CASSLSFAAGGNEQYF. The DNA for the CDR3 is TGTGCCAGCAGCTTGTCCTTCGCAGCGGGAGGTAACGAGCAGTACTTC.

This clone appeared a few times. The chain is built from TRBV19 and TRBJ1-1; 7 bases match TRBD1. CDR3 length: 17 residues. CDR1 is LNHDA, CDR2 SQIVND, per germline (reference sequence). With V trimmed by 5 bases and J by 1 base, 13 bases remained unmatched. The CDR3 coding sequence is TGTGCCAGTAGTCCCAGGGGGATGACAGGGTCGAACACTGAAGCTTTCTTT. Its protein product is CASSPRGMTGSNTEAFF.

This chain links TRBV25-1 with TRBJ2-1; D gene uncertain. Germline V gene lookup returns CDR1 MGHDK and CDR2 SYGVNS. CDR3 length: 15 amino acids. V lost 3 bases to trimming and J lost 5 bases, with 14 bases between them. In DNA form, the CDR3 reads TGTGCCAGCAGTGACTCCATCCTCTTAAACAATGAGCAGTTCTTC. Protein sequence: CASSDSILLNNEQFF. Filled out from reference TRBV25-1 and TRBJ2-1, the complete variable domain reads EADIYQTPRYLVIGTGKKITLECSQTMGHDKMYWYQQDPGMELHLIHYSYGVNSTEKGDLSSESTVSRIRTEHFPLTLESARPSHTSQYLCASSDSILLNNEQFFGPGTRLTVL.

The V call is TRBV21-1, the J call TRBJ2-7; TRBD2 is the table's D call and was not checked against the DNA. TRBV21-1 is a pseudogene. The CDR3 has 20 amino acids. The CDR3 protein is CASSLRAGSHSKPPKYEQYF. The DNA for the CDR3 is TGTGCCAGCAGCTTACGGGCGGGGAGCCACTCAAAACCCCCAAAATACGAGCAGTACTTC.

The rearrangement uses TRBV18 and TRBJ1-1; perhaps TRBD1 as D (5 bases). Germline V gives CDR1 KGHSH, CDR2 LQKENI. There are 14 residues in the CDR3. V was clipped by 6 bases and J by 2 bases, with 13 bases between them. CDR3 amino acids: CASSPGRVNTEAFF. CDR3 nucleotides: TGTGCCAGCTCCCCGGGCAGGGTCAACACTGAAGCTTTCTTT.

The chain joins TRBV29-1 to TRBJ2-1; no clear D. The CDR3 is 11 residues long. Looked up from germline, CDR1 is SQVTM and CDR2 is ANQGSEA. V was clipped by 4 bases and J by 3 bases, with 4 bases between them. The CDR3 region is CSVGDYNEQFF. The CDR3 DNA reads TGCAGCGTTGGCGACTACAATGAGCAGTTCTTC.

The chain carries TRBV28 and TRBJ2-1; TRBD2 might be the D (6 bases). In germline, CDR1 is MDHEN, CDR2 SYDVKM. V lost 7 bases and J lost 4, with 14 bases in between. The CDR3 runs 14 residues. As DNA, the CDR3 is TGTGCCAGCAAAGGTCGGGGGATTTACAATGAGCAGTTCTTC. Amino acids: CASKGRGIYNEQFF.

CDR3 coding DNA: TGTGCCAGCAGTTACTCGACGCAGGGCGCGAACACTGAAGCTTTCTTT. Translation gives CASSYSTQGANTEAFF. This sequence joins TRBV6-5 and TRBJ1-1; tentative D call: TRBD1 (5 bases). V lost 0 bases, J lost 1 base, and 12 bases lay in between. From germline, CDR1 is MNHEY and CDR2 SVGAGI. CDR3 length: 16 amino acids.

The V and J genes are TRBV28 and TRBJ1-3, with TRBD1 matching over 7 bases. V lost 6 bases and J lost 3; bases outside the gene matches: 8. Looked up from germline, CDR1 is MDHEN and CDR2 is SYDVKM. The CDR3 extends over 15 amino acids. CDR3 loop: CASSPTGAGGNTIYF. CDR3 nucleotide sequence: TGTGCCAGCAGCCCAACAGGGGCTGGTGGAAACACCATATATTTT.

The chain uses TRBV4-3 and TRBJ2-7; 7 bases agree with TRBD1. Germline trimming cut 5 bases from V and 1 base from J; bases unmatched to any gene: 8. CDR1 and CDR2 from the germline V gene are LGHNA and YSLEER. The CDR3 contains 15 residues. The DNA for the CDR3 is TGCGCCAGCAGCGGACAGGTCCACGGATCCTACGAGCAGTACTTC. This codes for CASSGQVHGSYEQYF.

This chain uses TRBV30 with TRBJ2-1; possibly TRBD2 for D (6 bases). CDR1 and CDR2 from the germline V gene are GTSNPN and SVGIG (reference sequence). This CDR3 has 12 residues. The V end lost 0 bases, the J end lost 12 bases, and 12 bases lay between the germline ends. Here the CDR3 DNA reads TGTGCCTGGAGTGTACTCGGGAGAGGGCAGTTCTTC. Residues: CAWSVLGRGQFF.

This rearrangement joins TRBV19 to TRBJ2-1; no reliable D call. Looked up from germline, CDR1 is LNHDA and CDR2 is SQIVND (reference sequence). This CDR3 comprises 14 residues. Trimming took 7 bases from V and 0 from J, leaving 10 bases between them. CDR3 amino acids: CASNERGSYNEQFF. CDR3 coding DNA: TGTGCCAGTAATGAGCGCGGCTCCTACAATGAGCAGTTCTTC.

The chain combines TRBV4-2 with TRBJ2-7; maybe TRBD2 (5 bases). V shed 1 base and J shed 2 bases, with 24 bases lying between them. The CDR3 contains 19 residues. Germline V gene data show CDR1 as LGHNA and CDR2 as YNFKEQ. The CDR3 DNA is TGTGCCAGCAGCCAAGCAGATGGGAGCTCTGGATTGACCCCCTACGAGCAGTACTTC. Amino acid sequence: CASSQADGSSGLTPYEQYF.

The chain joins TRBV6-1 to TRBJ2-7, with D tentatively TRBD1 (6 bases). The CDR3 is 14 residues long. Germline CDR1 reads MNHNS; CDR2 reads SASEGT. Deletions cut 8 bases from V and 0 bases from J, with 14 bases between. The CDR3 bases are TGTGCCAGCCAAGACAGGCGGTTCTCCTACGAGCAGTACTTC. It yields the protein CASQDRRFSYEQYF.

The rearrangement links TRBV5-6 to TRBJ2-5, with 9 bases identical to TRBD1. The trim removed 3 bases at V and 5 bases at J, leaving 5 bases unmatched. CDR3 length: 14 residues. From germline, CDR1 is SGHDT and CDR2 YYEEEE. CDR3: CASSSGTGMETQYF. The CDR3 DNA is TGTGCCAGCAGCTCGGGGACAGGGATGGAGACCCAGTACTTC.

CDR3 sequence reads: CASSTGPSSYNEQFF. The DNA of the CDR3 is TGTGCCAGCTCGACCGGACCGAGCTCCTACAATGAGCAGTTCTTC. The chain uses TRBV7-3 and TRBJ2-1; D gene unclear. CDR1 and CDR2 (germline): SGHTA, FQGTGA. This CDR3 is 15 amino acids long. The V and J ends lost 8 bases and 0 bases respectively, with 14 bases between them. The complete variable domain, with remaining parts taken from reference TRBV7-3 and TRBJ2-1, reads GAGVSQTPSNKVTEKGKYVELRCDPISGHTALYWYRQSLGQGPEFLIYFQGTGAADDSGLPNDRFFAVRPEGSVSTLKIQRTERGDSAVYLCASSTGPSSYNEQFFGPGTRLTVL.

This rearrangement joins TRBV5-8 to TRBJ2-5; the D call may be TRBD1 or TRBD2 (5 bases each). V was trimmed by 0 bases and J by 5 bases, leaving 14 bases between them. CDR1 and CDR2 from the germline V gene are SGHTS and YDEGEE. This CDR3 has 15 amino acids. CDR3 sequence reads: CASSLDLSWGETQYF. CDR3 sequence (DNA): TGTGCCAGCAGCTTGGACCTCTCGTGGGGGGAGACCCAGTACTTC.

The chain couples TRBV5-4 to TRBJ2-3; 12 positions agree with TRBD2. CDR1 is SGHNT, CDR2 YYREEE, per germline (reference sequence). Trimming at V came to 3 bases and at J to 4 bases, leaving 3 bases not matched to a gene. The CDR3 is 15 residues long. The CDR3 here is CASSSGLAGADTQYF. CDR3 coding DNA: TGTGCCAGCAGCTCGGGACTAGCGGGCGCAGATACGCAGTATTTT.

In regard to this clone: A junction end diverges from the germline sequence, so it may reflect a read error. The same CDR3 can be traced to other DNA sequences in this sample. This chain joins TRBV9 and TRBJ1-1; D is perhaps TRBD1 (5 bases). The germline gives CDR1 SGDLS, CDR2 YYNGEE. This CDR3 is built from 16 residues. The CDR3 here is CASSLGSEGKNTEAFF. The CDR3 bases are TGTGCCAGCAGCCTCGGGAGTGAGGGGAAGAACACTGAAGCTTTTTTT.

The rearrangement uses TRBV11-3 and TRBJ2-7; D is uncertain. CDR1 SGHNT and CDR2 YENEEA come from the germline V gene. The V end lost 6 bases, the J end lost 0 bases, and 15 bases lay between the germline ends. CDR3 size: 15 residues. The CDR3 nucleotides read TGTGCCAGCAGACCGACCCATAGTAGCTCCTACGAGCAGTACTTC. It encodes CASRPTHSSSYEQYF.

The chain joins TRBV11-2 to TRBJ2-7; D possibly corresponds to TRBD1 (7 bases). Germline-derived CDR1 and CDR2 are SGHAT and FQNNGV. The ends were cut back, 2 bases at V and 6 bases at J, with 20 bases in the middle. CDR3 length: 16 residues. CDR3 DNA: TGTGCCAGCAGCTTACCAGGGGGGACACTAGCCGGCGAGCAGTACTTC. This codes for CASSLPGGTLAGEQYF.